The following is a T cell receptor (beta chain) sequence with its context. Its antigen is unidentified. The sample belongs to a study of graft-versus-host responses after intestinal transplantation. Study-wide context: Anti-thymocyte globulin induction, then tacrolimus and steroids for around 3 years, went to all recipients. Study observations and caveats: Maximum circulating GvH clone levels tracked with early post-transplant HvG decreases. The marrow of recipients harbored GvH clones, and ileum or blood showed some of them first. Graft-versus-host to host-versus-graft clonal ratios in allografts were high in patients with graft-donor T cell macrochimerism.

Trimming shortened V by 2 bases and J by 3 bases, and 20 bases separated the two germline ends. The CDR3 runs to 17 residues. Germline-derived CDR1 and CDR2 are SGDLS and YYNGEE. Sequenced by immunoSEQ multiplex PCR; TCRdb stores in-frame clones only, minus some. The sample yields about 97,000 clones, 90% seen once. Sample: PBMCs, taken approximately 470 days after intestinal transplant. V usage is TRBV9 and J usage is TRBJ1-2; perhaps TRBD1 as D (6 bases). The receptor was isolated from a human patient who received an intestinal transplant, so some T cells may come from the graft donor. This chain's CDR3 is CASSVSRGAVPHYGYTF. CDR3 DNA: TGTGCCAGCAGCGTGTCCAGGGGAGCAGTTCCCCACTATGGCTACACCTTC.